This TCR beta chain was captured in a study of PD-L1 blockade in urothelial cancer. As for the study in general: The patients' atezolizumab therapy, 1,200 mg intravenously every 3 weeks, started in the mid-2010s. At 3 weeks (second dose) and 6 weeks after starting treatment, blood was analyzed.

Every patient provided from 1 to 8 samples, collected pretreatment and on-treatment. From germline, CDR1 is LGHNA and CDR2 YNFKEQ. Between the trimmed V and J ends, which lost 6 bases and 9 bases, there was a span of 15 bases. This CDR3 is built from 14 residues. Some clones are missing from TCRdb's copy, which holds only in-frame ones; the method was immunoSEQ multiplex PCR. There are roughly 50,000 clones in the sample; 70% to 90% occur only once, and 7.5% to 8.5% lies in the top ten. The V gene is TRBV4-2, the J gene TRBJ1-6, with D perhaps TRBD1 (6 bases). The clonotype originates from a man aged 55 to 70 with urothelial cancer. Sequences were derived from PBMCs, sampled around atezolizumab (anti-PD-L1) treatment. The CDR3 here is CASSPGTGISPLHF. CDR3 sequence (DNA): TGTGCCAGCAGTCCCGGTACAGGGATTTCACCCCTCCACTTT.